This TCR beta chain was identified during a study of read filtering for tumor transcriptome and immune sequencing. Study results and caveats: Correlation between methods rose after single-read clonotypes were removed.

In this sample, this clonotype turned up many times. Its antigen remains unknown. Molecular barcoded adaptors covering alpha/delta and beta/gamma chains were used on about 390 ng RNA. TCRdb re-derived calls from the reads in MiXCR, one entry per CDR3 protein. This sample has about 48,000 distinct CDR3 sequences, with around 20% found just once. The ends lost 2 bases at V and 4 bases at J; junction bases unmatched: 7. CDR1 is SQVTM and CDR2 is ANQGSEA in the germline V gene. There are 15 residues in the CDR3. Sequences were obtained from a population of CD138-negative cells sorted from bone marrow. The sequence derives from a donor aged 40 or over with multiple myeloma. The chain links TRBV29-1 to TRBJ2-2, with TRBD2 matching 7 bases. CDR3 residues: CSVEIWGGVTGELFF. The CDR3 bases are TGCAGCGTTGAAATCTGGGGGGGGGTCACCGGGGAGCTGTTTTTT.